A single sample gave rise to the 30 T cell receptor beta chains below, sequenced in a study of beta chain features in type 1 diabetes. TCRB transcripts that were expressed got sequenced, as all of the isolated RNA had been reverse transcribed. The method was immunoSEQ multiplex PCR; TCRdb's version includes in-frame clones alone and lacks a portion of them. The table records about 270,000 clones, more than 13% of them present only once. Their specific antigens are unknown. Study outcomes and limitations: Within each of all four CD4+ subsets, Type 1 diabetes patients had TCRB CDR3s that were moderately but significantly shorter.

Sequenced input: naive CD4+ T cells from blood. Every receptor here comes from a man aged 25-45 years with type 1 diabetes.

The chain employs TRBV19 and TRBJ1-2; 10 bases fit TRBD1. Germline values: CDR1 LNHDA, CDR2 SQIVND (reference sequence). The V segment lost 6 bases and the J segment 4 bases; nucleotides outside the gene matches: 8. This CDR3 is 15 amino acids long. CDR3 protein: CASSADRGQAYGYTF. DNA of the CDR3: TGTGCCAGTAGCGCCGACAGGGGGCAAGCCTATGGCTACACCTTC. Combining the CDR3 with reference TRBV19 and TRBJ1-2 gives the whole variable domain DGGITQSPKYLFRKEGQNVTLSCEQNLNHDAMYWYRQDPGQGLRLIYYSQIVNDFQKGDIAEGYSVSREKKESFPLTVTSAQKNPTAFYLCASSADRGQAYGYTFGSGTRLTVV.

This clone was observed a few times. The V and J genes are TRBV18 and TRBJ2-2; D is possibly TRBD1 (5 bases). Trimming shortened V by 1 base and J by 3 bases, and 15 bases separated the two germline ends. Germline V gene lookup returns CDR1 KGHSH and CDR2 LQKENI. This CDR3 region has 17 residues. The CDR3 loop is CASSPLPGPPDTGELFF. The DNA for the CDR3 is TGTGCCAGCTCACCACTCCCAGGGCCCCCGGACACCGGGGAGCTGTTTTTT.

This clone showed up just a few times. The CDR3 is CASSLGAPVETQYF. In DNA form, the CDR3 reads TGTGCCAGCAGCTTGGGGGCCCCTGTGGAGACCCAGTACTTC. The chain carries TRBV7-2 and TRBJ2-5; the D gene is possibly TRBD1 (6 bases). The V end was cut by 3 bases, the J end by 5 bases, with 13 bases between. There are 14 residues in the CDR3. Germline V gives CDR1 SGHTA, CDR2 FQGNSA.

A few counts support this clone. The CDR3 bases are TGTGCCTGGAACGGACAGAAGAGCTCCTACAATGAGCAGTTCTTC. It encodes CAWNGQKSSYNEQFF. The J gene is TRBJ2-1, the V gene TRBV30, with D possibly being TRBD1 (6 bases). Per germline, CDR1 GTSNPN and CDR2 SVGIG (reference sequence). The CDR3 runs 15 residues. Trimming took 4 bases from V and 0 from J, leaving 13 bases between them.

This clone was counted between two and nine times. This chain joins TRBV19 and TRBJ2-3; D unclear. CDR1 LNHDA and CDR2 SQIVND come from the germline V gene (reference sequence). V dropped 9 bases and J dropped 0 bases, with 10 bases sitting between them. CDR3 length: 13 residues. The CDR3 reads CASSDSSTDTQYF. For the CDR3, the DNA is TGTGCCAGCTCCGACTCTAGCACAGATACGCAGTATTTT.

Only a few counts were recorded for this clone. V gene TRBV9 combines with J gene TRBJ2-3, with 7 bases fitting TRBD2. This CDR3 spans 16 amino acids. With 4 bases clipped from V and 2 bases from J, the junction kept 10 bases outside the gene matches. The V gene's germline CDR1 is SGDLS and CDR2 YYNGEE. The CDR3 loop reads CASSPRGDRNTDTQYF. As DNA, the CDR3 is TGTGCCAGCAGCCCACGGGGGGACCGAAACACAGATACGCAGTATTTT.

CDR3 sequence: CASSQVAGEETQYF. The CDR3 coding sequence is TGCGCCAGCAGCCAAGTTGCGGGAGAAGAGACCCAGTACTTC. This chain joins TRBV4-1 and TRBJ2-5; 7 nucleotides match TRBD2. In germline, CDR1 is MGHRA, CDR2 YSYEKL. The CDR3 has 14 residues. The ends lost 1 base at V and 3 bases at J; junction bases unmatched: 2.

The chain recombines TRBV2 with TRBJ2-1, with D tentatively TRBD2 (6 bases). Germline assignment: CDR1 SNHLY and CDR2 FYNNEI. This CDR3 spans 14 amino acids. Trimming cost V 11 bases and J 4 bases, with 18 bases left between them. CDR3 protein: CAQADRAGYNEQFF. The CDR3 nucleotides are TGTGCCCAGGCCGATAGGGCGGGGTACAATGAGCAGTTCTTC.

This clone occurred a few times. V and J are TRBV6-1 and TRBJ1-1; no firm D call. V lost 6 bases to trimming and J lost 7 bases, with 9 bases between them. Germline lookup yields CDR1 MNHNS and CDR2 SASEGT. This CDR3 region has 11 residues. CDR3 DNA: TGTGCCAGCAGACGCACAAGTGAAGCTTTCTTT. Its protein is CASRRTSEAFF.

In its sample, this clone was seen a few times. The V and J genes are TRBV4-2 and TRBJ1-3; 8 bases line up with TRBD1. This CDR3 comprises 14 residues. The junction had 4 bases not matched to a gene; V was cut back by 5 bases and J by 4 bases. Germline V gene sequence: CDR1 LGHNA, CDR2 YNFKEQ. CDR3 coding DNA: TGTGCCAGCAGCAGTGGACAGGGAGGAAACACCATATATTTT. Translating it yields CASSSGQGGNTIYF.

This clone was detected a few times. The chain is built from TRBV7-7 and TRBJ2-7; D might be TRBD2 (5 bases). The germline gives CDR1 SSHAT, CDR2 FNYEAQ (reference sequence). The CDR3 extends over 11 amino acids. CDR3 bases: TGTGCTCGGGAAAGCTCCTACGAGCAGTACTTC. It encodes CARESSYEQYF.

V and J are TRBV4-1 and TRBJ2-5; maybe TRBD1 (5 bases). CDR1 MGHRA and CDR2 YSYEKL come from the germline V gene. V lost 1 base and J 1 base, leaving 7 bases between the germline ends. The length of the CDR3 is 14 residues. DNA for the CDR3: TGCGCCAGCAGCCAAGGACAGACCCAAGAGACCCAGTACTTC. Translation gives CASSQGQTQETQYF.

The V and J genes are TRBV28 and TRBJ1-1; D is perhaps TRBD1 (5 bases). Trimming took 7 bases from V and 8 from J, leaving 14 bases between them. The CDR3 is 12 residues long. CDR1 MDHEN and CDR2 SYDVKM come from the germline V gene. CDR3 sequence reads: CASKVQRGEAFF. The CDR3 DNA reads TGTGCCAGCAAGGTCCAACGGGGGGAAGCTTTCTTT.

The chain combines TRBV30 with TRBJ2-1, with TRBD1 as a possible D gene (6 bases). The V gene's germline CDR1 is GTSNPN and CDR2 SVGIG (reference sequence). V lost 3 bases to trimming and J lost 4 bases, with 10 bases between them. The CDR3 length is 13 residues. The CDR3 region is CAWSVGQYNEQFF. The CDR3 nucleotides read TGTGCCTGGAGCGTTGGACAGTACAATGAGCAGTTCTTC.

This chain joins TRBV18 and TRBJ2-1, with 10 bases identical to TRBD2. The CDR3 is 13 amino acids. Unmatched junction bases numbered 7, after V lost 9 bases and J lost 8 bases. Germline CDR1 and CDR2: KGHSH and LQKENI. Here the CDR3 DNA reads TGTGCCAGTCTAGCGGGAGTAGGTGATGAGCAGTTCTTC. Its protein product is CASLAGVGDEQFF.

The rearrangement links TRBV18 to TRBJ1-5; tentative D call: TRBD1 (5 bases). From germline, CDR1 is KGHSH and CDR2 LQKENI. This CDR3 comprises 15 residues. V was shortened by 3 bases and J by 7 bases, with 16 bases between the two germline ends. The CDR3 sequence is CASSPLGGGDQPQHF. DNA for the CDR3: TGTGCCAGCTCACCCCTCGGGGGAGGGGACCAGCCCCAGCATTTT.

This clone has only a few counts. The chain uses TRBV15 and TRBJ2-5; no definite D call. Germline CDR1 and CDR2: LNHNV and YYDKDF (reference sequence). The CDR3 consists of 12 residues. V lost 0 bases and J 5 bases, leaving 4 bases between the germline ends. CDR3 DNA sequence: TGTGCCACCAGCAGAGATGAGGAGACCCAGTACTTC. Its translation is CATSRDEETQYF. Using reference TRBV15 and TRBJ2-5 for the parts outside the CDR3, the full variable domain is DAMVIQNPRYQVTQFGKPVTLSCSQTLNHNVMYWYQQKSSQAPKLLFHYYDKDFNNEADTPDNFQSRRPNTSFCFLDIRSPGLGDTAMYLCATSRDEETQYFGPGTRLLVL.

This clone occurred a few times. This rearrangement joins TRBV19 to TRBJ2-1; D is ambiguous. CDR1 is LNHDA, CDR2 SQIVND, per germline (reference sequence). Trimming stripped 1 base from V and 3 bases from J, with 4 bases between. The CDR3 runs 13 residues. As DNA, the CDR3 is TGTGCCAGTAGTATAGCCAACTACAATGAGCAGTTCTTC. It encodes CASSIANYNEQFF.

In this sample, this clone turned up a few times. V usage is TRBV2 and J usage is TRBJ2-3; D might be TRBD2 (5 bases). Germline lookup yields CDR1 SNHLY and CDR2 FYNNEI. The CDR3 length is 14 residues. Trimming removed 8 bases from V and 1 base from J, with 13 bases in between. The CDR3 loop is CASLGRDRTDTQYF. In DNA form, the CDR3 reads TGTGCCAGCTTGGGTCGGGATCGCACAGATACGCAGTATTTT.

The chain couples TRBV29-1 to TRBJ1-1; D uncertain. In germline, CDR1 is SQVTM, CDR2 ANQGSEA. Trimming removed 4 bases from V and 3 bases from J, with 12 bases in between. This CDR3 region has 13 residues. CDR3 sequence: CSVGNHGDTEAFF. The CDR3 nucleotides read TGCAGCGTTGGGAACCACGGGGACACTGAAGCTTTCTTT.

In DNA, the CDR3 is TGTGCCAGCAGCGTAGAGGCAGGGGAGGAGACCCAGTACTTC. Translating it yields CASSVEAGEETQYF. This rearrangement joins TRBV9 to TRBJ2-5; TRBD1 is a possible D gene (6 bases). Per germline, CDR1 SGDLS and CDR2 YYNGEE. V dropped 0 bases and J dropped 5 bases, with 11 bases sitting between them. This CDR3 spans 14 amino acids.

V and J are TRBV2 and TRBJ2-4; a weak D match, TRBD1 (6 bases). Trimming removed 5 bases at V and 6 bases at J, with 17 bases between. The CDR3 is 15 residues long. The V gene's germline CDR1 is SNHLY and CDR2 FYNNEI. The CDR3 loop is CASSLQGIRANIQYF. In DNA, the CDR3 is TGTGCCAGCAGTTTACAGGGAATTCGGGCAAACATTCAGTACTTC. Combining the CDR3 with reference TRBV2 and TRBJ2-4 gives the whole variable domain EPEVTQTPSHQVTQMGQEVILRCVPISNHLYFYWYRQILGQKVEFLVSFYNNEISEKSEIFDDQFSVERPDGSNFTLKIRSTKLEDSAMYFCASSLQGIRANIQYFGAGTRLSVL.

The chain joins TRBV7-7 to TRBJ2-1; D might be TRBD2 (6 bases). The CDR3 is 14 residues long. CDR1 SSHAT and CDR2 FNYEAQ come from the germline V gene (reference sequence). Trimming left V 5 bases short and J 8 bases short, with 16 bases between. CDR3 nucleotide sequence: TGTGCCAGCAGCCGGGACTCCGGCAAAGATGAGCAGTTCTTC. Translating gives CASSRDSGKDEQFF. Combining the CDR3 with reference TRBV7-7 and TRBJ2-1 gives the whole variable domain GAGVSQSPRYKVTKRGQDVTLRCDPISSHATLYWYQQALGQGPEFLTYFNYEAQPDKSGLPSDRFSAERPEGSISTLTIQRTEQRDSAMYRCASSRDSGKDEQFFGPGTRLTVL.

This rearrangement joins TRBV28 to TRBJ2-7, with TRBD1 matching 7 bases. The length of the CDR3 is 14 residues. Germline V lookup: CDR1 MDHEN, CDR2 SYDVKM. The V gene end was trimmed by 5 bases and the J gene end by 1 base; junction bases not matched to a gene: 5. Here the CDR3 reads CASSLQTGSYEQYF. The CDR3 DNA sequence: TGTGCCAGCAGTCTACAGACAGGGTCCTACGAGCAGTACTTC.

The chain couples TRBV7-2 to TRBJ2-1; TRBD1 agrees at 7 bases. The length of the CDR3 is 14 residues. Germline loops: CDR1 SGHTA, CDR2 FQGNSA. Trimming at V came to 5 bases and at J to 5 bases, leaving 6 bases not matched to a gene. CDR3 nucleotides: TGTGCCAGCAGCCCGGGACAGCTCCACAATGAGCAGTTCTTC. Translated, it gives CASSPGQLHNEQFF.

The V and J genes are TRBV13 and TRBJ1-1; 10 bases match TRBD1. Germline V gives CDR1 PRHDT, CDR2 FYEKMQ (reference sequence). This CDR3 has 15 residues. The V gene end was trimmed by 5 bases and the J gene end by 5 bases; junction bases not matched to a gene: 8. CDR3 nucleotide sequence: TGTGCCAGCAGCCCCGAAAGGGACAGGGGTACTGAAGCTTTCTTT. Its protein is CASSPERDRGTEAFF.

This clone has more than one count but fewer than ten. CDR3 in DNA: TGCAGCGTTGAAGAGGCGGGGGGGGGAAACATTCAGTACTTC. Protein sequence: CSVEEAGGGNIQYF. The gene calls are TRBV29-1 and TRBJ2-4; TRBD2 matches at 9 bases. The CDR3 has 14 amino acids. Unmatched junction bases numbered 3, after V lost 0 bases and J lost 6 bases. CDR1 and CDR2 from the germline V gene are SQVTM and ANQGSEA.

This chain joins TRBV11-2 and TRBJ2-3; a possible D gene is TRBD1 (6 bases). From germline, CDR1 is SGHAT and CDR2 FQNNGV. The CDR3 sequence is 17 residues long. V shed 1 base and J shed 0 bases, with 14 bases lying between them. CDR3: CASSLVVGTPSTDTQYF. In DNA, the CDR3 is TGTGCCAGCAGCTTAGTTGTCGGGACACCGAGCACAGATACGCAGTATTTT.

This clone was picked up a small number of times. This rearrangement joins TRBV6-5 to TRBJ2-7, with TRBD2 matching over 8 bases. In germline, CDR1 is MNHEY, CDR2 SVGAGI. V was clipped by 5 bases and J by 6 bases; unmatched bases: 6. This CDR3 has 13 amino acids. Here the CDR3 DNA reads TGTGCCAGCAGTCCAGGACTAGCCCGCGAGCAGTACTTC. Its translation is CASSPGLAREQYF.

This rearrangement joins TRBV5-4 to TRBJ1-1; no definite D call. In germline, CDR1 is SGHNT, CDR2 YYREEE (reference sequence). Trimming stripped 4 bases from V and 0 bases from J, with 10 bases between. The CDR3 runs 14 residues. The CDR3 region has the DNA TGTGCCAGCAGCGGAACACAGATGAACACTGAAGCTTTCTTT. It is translated as CASSGTQMNTEAFF. The whole variable domain, filled in from reference TRBV5-4 and TRBJ1-1, reads ETGVTQSPTHLIKTRGQQVTLRCSSQSGHNTVSWYQQALGQGPQFIFQYYREEENGRGNFPPRFSGLQFPNYSSELNVNALELDDSALYLCASSGTQMNTEAFFGQGTRLTVV.